These 3 T cell receptor beta chains came from one sample sequenced in a study of CD8+ T cells in alopecia areata. Sequencing relied on a cDNA template that was reverse transcribed from extracted RNA. Here immunoSEQ multiplex PCR was the method, and the copy in TCRdb shows in-frame clones only, minus some. This table has 50,000 to 80,000 clones, roughly 46% appearing once. Sequenced: NKG2D-low CD8+ T cells sorted from blood. These receptors all come from a human donor with alopecia areata.

The chain joins TRBV4-3 to TRBJ2-5; TRBD1 agrees at 9 bases. The V and J ends lost 1 base and 1 base, in that order; junction bases with no gene match: 1. The CDR3 is 15 residues long. CDR1 and CDR2 (germline): LGHNA, YSLEER. The CDR3 nucleotides read TGCGCCAGCAGCCAAGGGACAGGGGCCCAAGAGACCCAGTACTTC. Its translation: CASSQGTGAQETQYF.

The chain uses TRBV11-2 and TRBJ2-3, with D unresolved. V lost 7 bases to trimming and J lost 1 base, with 3 bases between them. The CDR3 spans 11 residues. CDR1 SGHAT and CDR2 FQNNGV come from the germline V gene. The chain's CDR3 is CASTGTDTQYF. DNA for the CDR3: TGTGCCAGCACCGGCACAGATACGCAGTATTTT.

The chain has TRBV29-1 and TRBJ2-2, with 8 bases that match TRBD1. With V trimmed by 2 bases and J by 1 base, 6 bases remained unmatched. CDR3 length equals 16 residues. Per the germline V gene, CDR1 is SQVTM and CDR2 is ANQGSEA. Here the CDR3 reads CSVEQGGTGNTGELFF. In DNA form, the CDR3 reads TGCAGCGTTGAACAGGGCGGGACAGGGAACACCGGGGAGCTGTTTTTT.